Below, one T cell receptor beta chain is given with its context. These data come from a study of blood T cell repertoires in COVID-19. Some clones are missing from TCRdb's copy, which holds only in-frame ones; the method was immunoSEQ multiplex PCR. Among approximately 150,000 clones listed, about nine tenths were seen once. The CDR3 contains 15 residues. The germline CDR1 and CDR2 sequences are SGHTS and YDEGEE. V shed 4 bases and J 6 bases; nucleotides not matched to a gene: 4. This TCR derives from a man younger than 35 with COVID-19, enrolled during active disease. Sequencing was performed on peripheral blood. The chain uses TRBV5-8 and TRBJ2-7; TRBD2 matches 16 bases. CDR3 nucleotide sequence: TGTGCCAGCAGCCAGGGACTAGCGGGAGGGGGCGAGCAGTACTTC. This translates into CASSQGLAGGGEQYF.